The 10 T cell receptor beta chains below were found in one sample sequenced in a study of T cell changes during pregnancy in multiple sclerosis. Here immunoSEQ multiplex PCR was the method, and the copy in TCRdb shows in-frame clones only, minus some. The repertoire includes 50,000 to 70,000 clones, 93% of them detected once, and over 1.5% sits in the top ten. The sequencing here drew on peripheral blood, taken after pregnancy. These receptors were collected from a female donor with multiple sclerosis, enrolled in a pregnancy study.

The table lists this clone with a few counts. The chain carries TRBV25-1 and TRBJ2-2; TRBD2 might be the D (7 bases). Germline CDR1 reads MGHDK; CDR2 reads SYGVNS. The CDR3 runs to 15 residues. Trimming shortened V by 3 bases and J by 3 bases, and 11 bases separated the two germline ends. The CDR3 sequence: CASSDRGRDTGELFF. In DNA, the CDR3 is TGTGCCAGCAGTGATAGGGGGAGGGACACCGGGGAGCTGTTTTTT.

Written as DNA, the CDR3 is TGCGCCAGCAGCCGGATGACTAGCTTAGAGCAGTTCTTC. Translating it yields CASSRMTSLEQFF. This chain joins TRBV4-3 and TRBJ2-1; the match to TRBD2 covers 7 bases. The CDR3 is 13 amino acids. The V gene's germline CDR1 is LGHNA and CDR2 YSLEER. The ends lost 4 bases at V and 10 bases at J; junction bases unmatched: 7.

The chain links TRBV6-1 to TRBJ2-1, with 7 bases aligning to TRBD2. The CDR3 is 14 amino acids. Unmatched junction bases numbered 7, after V lost 8 bases and J lost 3 bases. Germline V gene data show CDR1 as MNHNS and CDR2 as SASEGT. For the CDR3, the DNA is TGTGCCAGCGTGGGGCTAGCGGACTACAATGAGCAGTTCTTC. Amino acids: CASVGLADYNEQFF.

This clone was observed once. J is TRBJ2-2 and V is TRBV19, with 11 bases identical to TRBD2. J lost 4 bases, V lost 7 bases, and 11 bases had no gene match. The CDR3 has 17 residues. Germline V gene lookup returns CDR1 LNHDA and CDR2 SQIVND (reference sequence). Here the CDR3 DNA reads TGTGCCAGTACCGTCACGTCTAGCGGGAGGAGCACCGGGGAGCTGTTTTTT. Translating it yields CASTVTSSGRSTGELFF.

This rearrangement joins TRBV28 to TRBJ2-7; 12 bases fit TRBD1. V dropped 4 bases and J dropped 3; count of bases not matched to a gene: 10. The CDR3 extends over 17 amino acids. Germline V gene data show CDR1 as MDHEN and CDR2 as SYDVKM. The CDR3 is CASSYKIGTGGNYEQYF. CDR3 nucleotide sequence: TGTGCCAGCAGTTACAAGATCGGGACAGGGGGCAACTACGAGCAGTACTTC.

The table lists this clone with a few counts. This chain connects TRBV6-1 to TRBJ1-1; D perhaps matches TRBD1 (6 bases). V shed 5 bases and J shed 8 bases, with 15 bases lying between them. Germline CDR1 MNHNS, CDR2 SASEGT. This CDR3 is 13 amino acids long. The CDR3 region is CASSSTGFSEAFF. The DNA for the CDR3 is TGTGCCAGCAGTTCCACAGGGTTCTCCGAAGCTTTCTTT.

The chain combines TRBV6-1 with TRBJ1-4, with TRBD1 identical over 9 bases. Per the germline V gene, CDR1 is MNHNS and CDR2 is SASEGT. CDR3 length: 15 residues. Germline trimming cut 6 bases from V and 4 bases from J; bases unmatched to any gene: 6. The CDR3 spells CASSNRDRDNEKLFF. The CDR3 region has the DNA TGTGCCAGCAGCAACCGGGACAGGGATAATGAAAAACTGTTTTTT.

CDR3 nucleotide sequence: TGTGCCAGCAGCGTAGAGTCTAGCGTATACAATGAGCAGTTCTTC. This gives the protein CASSVESSVYNEQFF. The chain combines TRBV9 with TRBJ2-1, with D maybe TRBD2 (6 bases). In germline, CDR1 is SGDLS, CDR2 YYNGEE. The CDR3 has 15 amino acids. V was trimmed by 0 bases and J by 4 bases, leaving 11 bases between them.

The rearrangement uses TRBV6-1 and TRBJ1-5, with 8 nucleotides matching TRBD1. This CDR3 has 15 amino acids. Germline V CDR1 and CDR2: MNHNS, SASEGT. V was clipped by 4 bases and J by 3 bases; unmatched bases: 5. The CDR3 DNA is TGTGCCAGCAGTGGGGGACAGGACTTCAATCAGCCCCAGCATTTT. This translates into CASSGGQDFNQPQHF.

The CDR3 here is CASSRQGTFEQYF. The CDR3 DNA reads as TGTGCCAGCAGTCGACAGGGGACTTTCGAGCAGTACTTC. The chain carries TRBV27 and TRBJ2-7, with TRBD1 matching 8 bases. V was clipped by 5 bases and J by 6 bases; unmatched bases: 6. Germline values: CDR1 MNHEY, CDR2 SMNVEV (reference sequence). The CDR3 sequence is 13 residues long.